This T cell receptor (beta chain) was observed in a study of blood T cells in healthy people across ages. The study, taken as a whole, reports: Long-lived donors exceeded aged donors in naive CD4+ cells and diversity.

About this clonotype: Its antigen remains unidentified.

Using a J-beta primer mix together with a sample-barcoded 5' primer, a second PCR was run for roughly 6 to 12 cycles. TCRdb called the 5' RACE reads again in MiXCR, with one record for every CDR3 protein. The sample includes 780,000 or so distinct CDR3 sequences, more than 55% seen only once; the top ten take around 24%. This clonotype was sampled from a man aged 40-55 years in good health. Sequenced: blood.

This CDR3 is CASSPSRAGSTGELFF. In DNA form, the CDR3 reads TGTGCCAGCTCACCTAGCAGGGCCGGCAGCACCGGGGAGCTGTTTTTT. This chain connects TRBV18 to TRBJ2-2, with D tentatively TRBD1 (5 bases). From germline, CDR1 is KGHSH and CDR2 LQKENI. V lost 3 bases and J lost 4, with 15 bases in between. The CDR3 sequence is 16 residues long.